These T cell receptor beta chains were read from a single sample in a study of blood T cell repertoires in COVID-19. The protocol was immunoSEQ multiplex PCR, while the TCRdb copy is restricted to in-frame clones and leaves out a portion. The sample lists some 15,000 clones, 80% to 90% seen once, with roughly 2.5% in the top ten. The sample was peripheral blood. Source of these receptors: a human donor in a cohort sampled during active COVID-19. Both conserved end residues are part of each CDR3. A D gene is named only where the DNA matches it firmly. Clone size, where shown, is once, few, many, or a class for clones that have expanded.

>NA|TRBV3-1/TRBV3-2|TRBJ2-6|NA
CASSHRGSSGANVLTF
TGTGCCAGCAGCCACAGGGGTAGCTCTGGGGCCAACGTCCTGACTTTC
>NA|TRBV5-5|TRBJ1-2|NA
CASSFGQANYGYTF
TGTGCCAGCAGCTTTGGACAAGCTAACTATGGCTACACCTTC
>NA|TRBV10-3|TRBJ1-5|NA
CAIGGDQPQHF
TGTGCCATCGGCGGAGATCAGCCCCAGCATTTT
>NA|TRBV27|TRBJ2-1|NA
CASSRSGNEQFF
TGTGCCAGCAGTCGTTCGGGGAATGAGCAGTTCTTC
>TRBD1|TRBV11-2|TRBJ1-1|NA
CASSLWGDETGLDTEAFF
TGTGCCAGCAGCTTATGGGGAGACGAGACAGGGTTGGACACTGAAGCTTTCTTT
>TRBD2|TRBV7-2|TRBJ2-1|NA
CASSSGLADNEQFF
TGTGCCAGCAGCTCGGGACTAGCGGACAATGAGCAGTTCTTC
>TRBD2|TRBV5-4|TRBJ2-7|NA
CASRGGVEPSYEQYF
TGTGCCAGCAGGGGGGGGGTAGAACCTTCCTACGAGCAGTACTTC
>NA|TRBV6-2/TRBV6-3|TRBJ2-1|NA
CASSYESLDRAWRNEQFF
TGTGCCAGCAGTTATGAAAGCTTGGATCGAGCGTGGAGGAATGAGCAGTTCTTC
>TRBD2|TRBV7-9|TRBJ2-3|NA
CASTYPGLAVADTQYF
TGTGCCAGCACCTACCCCGGACTAGCGGTTGCAGATACGCAGTATTTT
>NA|TRBV4-1|TRBJ1-2|once
CASSHLGQSANYGYTF
TGCGCCAGCAGTCACCTAGGACAGTCCGCTAACTATGGCTACACCTTC
>NA|TRBV24-1|TRBJ2-1|NA
CATSDRGEQFF
TGTGCCACCAGTGATCGGGGTGAGCAGTTCTTC
>NA|TRBV29-1|TRBJ1-2|NA
CSFGGLYGYTF
TGCAGCTTTGGGGGACTCTATGGCTACACCTTC
>NA|TRBV29-1|TRBJ2-1|NA
CSVGRAYNEQFF
TGCAGCGTAGGCAGGGCGTACAATGAGCAGTTCTTC
>NA|TRBV27|TRBJ2-1|NA
CASSLRSGVYNEQFF
TGTGCCAGCAGTTTAAGGTCAGGGGTCTACAATGAGCAGTTCTTC
>TRBD1|TRBV5-6|TRBJ2-3|NA
CASSSTGGSRTDTQYF
TGTGCCAGCAGCTCAACAGGGGGGAGCCGGACAGATACGCAGTATTTT
>NA|TRBV4-1|TRBJ2-5|NA
CASSQGPSGRGETQYF
TGCGCCAGCAGCCAAGGCCCCTCGGGGAGGGGGGAGACCCAGTACTTC
>TRBD1|TRBV2|TRBJ2-1|NA
CASSGQGTIYNEQFF
TGTGCCAGCAGCGGACAGGGAACCATCTACAATGAGCAGTTCTTC
>NA|TRBV18|TRBJ2-6|NA
CASSPTDSGANVLTF
TGTGCCAGCTCACCAACAGACTCTGGGGCCAACGTCCTGACTTTC
>TRBD1|TRBV6-2/TRBV6-3|TRBJ1-1|NA
CASSLDRGYTEAFF
TGTGCCAGCAGCTTGGACAGGGGGTACACTGAAGCTTTCTTT
>NA|TRBV7-2|TRBJ2-7|NA
CASSALTGYEQYF
TGTGCCAGCAGCGCCCTGACGGGGTACGAGCAGTACTTC
>NA|TRBV5-6|TRBJ2-7|NA
CASSLGRVYEQYF
TGTGCCAGCAGCTTGGGGAGAGTCTACGAGCAGTACTTC
>TRBD2|TRBV11-2|TRBJ2-1|NA
CASSTGLAGHNEQFF
TGTGCCAGCAGCACAGGACTAGCGGGGCACAATGAGCAGTTCTTC
>TRBD1|TRBV7-9|TRBJ1-5|NA
CASSGTGVGNQPQHF
TGTGCCAGCAGCGGGACAGGGGTTGGGAATCAGCCCCAGCATTTT
>TRBD1|TRBV6-6|TRBJ2-3|NA
CASTYRRGRNVRLSDTQYF
TGTGCCAGCACCTACAGAAGGGGGCGCAACGTCCGGCTCTCAGATACGCAGTATTTT
>NA|TRBV7-2|TRBJ2-1|NA
CASSLLAPANEQFF
TGTGCCAGCAGCTTACTCGCGCCCGCTAATGAGCAGTTCTTC
>NA|TRBV9|TRBJ1-6|NA
CASSVGGSPYNSPLHF
TGTGCCAGCAGCGTCGGGGGATCCCCCTATAATTCACCCCTCCACTTT
>TRBD2|TRBV12-5|TRBJ2-3|NA
CASGLDGTSGGTYTDTQYF
TGTGCTAGTGGTTTGGACGGGACTAGCGGGGGGACTTACACAGATACGCAGTATTTT
>NA|TRBV9|TRBJ1-2|few
CASSAGEYGYTF
TGTGCCAGCAGCGCTGGAGAATATGGCTACACCTTC
>NA|TRBV7-8|TRBJ1-5|once
CASSLRAGDQPQHF
TGTGCCAGCAGCTTACGGGCAGGGGATCAGCCCCAGCATTTT
>NA|TRBV9|TRBJ2-1|NA
CASSLGGQINNEQFF
TGTGCCAGCAGCCTGGGGGGACAGATAAACAATGAGCAGTTCTTC
>TRBD2|TRBV7-3|TRBJ2-6|NA
CASRGGGAPGANVLTF
TGTGCCAGCAGAGGCGGGGGGGCCCCTGGGGCCAACGTCCTGACTTTC
>TRBD2|TRBV9|TRBJ2-5|NA
CASSAQVSGGQETQYF
TGTGCCAGCAGCGCCCAGGTCTCGGGGGGCCAAGAGACCCAGTACTTC
>TRBD1|TRBV9|TRBJ1-6|once
CASSVVTGGNSPLHF
TGTGCCAGCAGCGTAGTAACAGGGGGGAATTCACCCCTCCACTTT
>TRBD1|TRBV2|TRBJ2-7|NA
CASSEYGQGYEQYF
TGTGCCAGCAGTGAATATGGACAGGGCTACGAGCAGTACTTC
>NA|TRBV11-3|TRBJ2-7|NA
CASSVGTNSYEQYF
TGTGCCAGCAGCGTGGGGACAAACTCCTACGAGCAGTACTTC
>NA|TRBV6-1|TRBJ1-6|NA
CASSEVGDSYNSPLHF
TGTGCCAGCAGTGAAGTTGGAGACAGCTATAATTCACCCCTCCACTTT
>TRBD1|TRBV19|TRBJ1-2|NA
CASSRPTTGLYGYTF
TGTGCCAGTAGTAGACCCACGACAGGGTTGTATGGCTACACCTTC
>TRBD1|TRBV27|TRBJ2-7|NA
CASSWETGETYEQYF
TGTGCCAGCAGTTGGGAAACAGGGGAGACCTACGAGCAGTACTTC
>NA|TRBV11-1|TRBJ2-5|once
CASTPRDTQETQYF
TGTGCCAGCACGCCCCGGGACACCCAAGAGACCCAGTACTTC
>NA|TRBV21-1|TRBJ2-3|NA
CASSSRDPTTRDRTSTDTQYF
TGTGCCAGCAGCAGCCGAGATCCTACGACCCGGGACAGAACTAGCACAGATACGCAGTATTTT
>TRBD1|TRBV5-1|TRBJ1-1|NA
CASSWRTGEPEAFF
TGCGCCAGCAGCTGGAGGACAGGGGAGCCTGAAGCTTTCTTT
>NA|TRBV6-6|TRBJ2-7|NA
CASSPRGSSYEQYF
TGTGCCAGCAGCCCCAGGGGATCCTCCTACGAGCAGTACTTC
>TRBD2|TRBV27|TRBJ2-3|NA
CASARTSGHVPTDTQYF
TGTGCCAGCGCTAGGACTAGCGGACATGTCCCGACAGATACGCAGTATTTT
>NA|TRBV27|TRBJ2-7|NA
CASSLTSVRYDEQYF
TGTGCCAGCAGCCTCACCTCCGTCCGGTACGACGAGCAGTACTTC
>TRBD1|TRBV7-2|TRBJ2-5|NA
CASSLAGQGQETQYF
TGTGCCAGCAGCTTAGCGGGACAGGGGCAAGAGACCCAGTACTTC
>TRBD1|TRBV7-9|TRBJ1-2|NA
CASSSTGEGIYGYTF
TGTGCCAGCAGCTCGACAGGGGAAGGTATCTATGGCTACACCTTC
>NA|TRBV29-1|TRBJ2-7|few
CSVETQATYEQYF
TGCAGCGTTGAGACGCAGGCGACCTACGAGCAGTACTTC
>TRBD2|TRBV27|TRBJ2-5|few
CASRAGGYAGDRETQYF
TGTGCCAGCAGGGCCGGCGGGTACGCGGGAGATCGAGAGACCCAGTACTTC
>TRBD2|TRBV7-4|TRBJ2-2|NA
CASSEEGLALVGELFF
TGTGCCAGCAGCGAAGAGGGACTAGCGTTAGTCGGGGAGCTGTTTTTT
>NA|TRBV7-2|TRBJ1-4|NA
CASSLELGRSEKLFF
TGTGCCAGCAGCTTAGAGCTGGGGCGGAGTGAAAAACTGTTTTTT
>TRBD1|TRBV7-9|TRBJ1-2|NA
CASSWEGQGGGLNYGYTF
TGTGCCAGCAGTTGGGAGGGACAGGGTGGAGGACTGAACTATGGCTACACCTTC
>NA|TRBV30|TRBJ2-2|few
CAWSGKGKKNTGELFF
TGTGCCTGGAGTGGAAAGGGGAAGAAGAATACCGGGGAGCTGTTTTTT
>NA|TRBV10-3|TRBJ1-5|medium-sized
CAISENPGQPQHF
TGTGCCATCAGTGAGAATCCAGGTCAGCCCCAGCATTTT
>NA|TRBV6-5|TRBJ2-7|NA
CASRAVSYEQYF
TGTGCCAGCAGGGCAGTCTCCTACGAGCAGTACTTC
>TRBD1|TRBV10-1|TRBJ2-3|NA
CASSEGPGQGTADTQYF
TGCGCCAGCTCCGAGGGGCCCGGACAGGGGACAGCAGATACGCAGTATTTT
>NA|TRBV29-1|TRBJ1-2|medium-sized
CSVEDVRNYGYTF
TGCAGCGTTGAAGATGTCAGAAACTATGGCTACACCTTC